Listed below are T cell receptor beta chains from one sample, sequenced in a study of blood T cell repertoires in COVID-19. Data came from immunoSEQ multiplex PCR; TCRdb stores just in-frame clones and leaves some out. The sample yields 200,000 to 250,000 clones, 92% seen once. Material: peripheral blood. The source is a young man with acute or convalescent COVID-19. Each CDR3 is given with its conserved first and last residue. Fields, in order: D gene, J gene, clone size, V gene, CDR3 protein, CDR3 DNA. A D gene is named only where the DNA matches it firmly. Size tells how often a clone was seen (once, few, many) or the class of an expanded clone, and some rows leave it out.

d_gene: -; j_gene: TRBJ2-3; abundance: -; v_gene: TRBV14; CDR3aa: CASSLQGIGTDTQYF; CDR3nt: TGTGCCAGCAGCCTACAGGGAATAGGCACAGATACGCAGTATTTT
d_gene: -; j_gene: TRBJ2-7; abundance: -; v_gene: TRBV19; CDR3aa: CASSISLAGQYEQYF; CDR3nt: TGTGCCAGTAGTATTTCACTGGCAGGTCAGTACGAGCAGTACTTC
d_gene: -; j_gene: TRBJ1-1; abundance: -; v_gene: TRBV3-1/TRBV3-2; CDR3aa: CASSQELRTEAFF; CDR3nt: TGTGCCAGCAGCCAAGAGCTTCGGACTGAAGCTTTCTTT
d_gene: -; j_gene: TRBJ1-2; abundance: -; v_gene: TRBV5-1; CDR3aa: CASSNPGLLDYTF; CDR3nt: TGCGCCAGCAGCAATCCGGGACTCCTCGACTACACCTTC
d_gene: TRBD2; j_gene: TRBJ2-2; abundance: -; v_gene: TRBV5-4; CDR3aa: CASSYTTSGSGELFF; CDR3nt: TGTGCCAGCAGCTATACGACTAGCGGGAGCGGGGAGCTGTTTTTT
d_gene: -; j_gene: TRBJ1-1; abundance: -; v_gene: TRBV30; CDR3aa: CAWSVRGSAEAFF; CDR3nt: TGTGCCTGGAGTGTACGGGGGTCTGCTGAAGCTTTCTTT
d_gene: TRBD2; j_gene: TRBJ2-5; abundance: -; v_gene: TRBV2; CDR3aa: CASMLGGDQETQYF; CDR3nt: TGTGCCAGCATGTTGGGGGGGGATCAAGAGACCCAGTACTTC
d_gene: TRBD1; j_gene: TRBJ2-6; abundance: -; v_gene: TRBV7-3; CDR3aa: CASSLKTGSGANVLTF; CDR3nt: TGTGCCAGCAGCTTAAAGACAGGGTCTGGGGCCAACGTCCTGACTTTC
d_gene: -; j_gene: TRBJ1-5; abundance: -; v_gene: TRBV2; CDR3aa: CASSASYQPQHF; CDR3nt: TGTGCCAGCAGCGCGTCGTACCAGCCCCAGCATTTT
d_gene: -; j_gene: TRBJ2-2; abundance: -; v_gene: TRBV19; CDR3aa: CASSPGVMYTGELFF; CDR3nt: TGTGCCAGTAGTCCGGGAGTAATGTACACCGGGGAGCTGTTTTTT
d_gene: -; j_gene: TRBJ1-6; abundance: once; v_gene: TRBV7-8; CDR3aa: CASSLGALTARAHSPLHF; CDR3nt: TGTGCCAGCAGCTTAGGCGCCCTGACAGCCCGGGCTCATTCACCCCTCCACTTT
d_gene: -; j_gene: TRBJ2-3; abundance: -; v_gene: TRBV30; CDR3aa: CAWSRYGTYTDTQYF; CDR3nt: TGTGCCTGGAGTCGATATGGGACTTACACAGATACGCAGTATTTT
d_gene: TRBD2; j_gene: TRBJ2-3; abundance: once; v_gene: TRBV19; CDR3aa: CASRGSGVGGDTQYF; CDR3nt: TGTGCCAGTAGGGGGAGCGGGGTTGGTGGAGATACGCAGTATTTT
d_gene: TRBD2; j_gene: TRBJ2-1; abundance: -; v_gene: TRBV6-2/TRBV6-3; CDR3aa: CASSSVPSGRIDEQFF; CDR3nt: TGTGCCAGCAGTTCCGTTCCTAGCGGGAGAATCGATGAGCAGTTCTTC
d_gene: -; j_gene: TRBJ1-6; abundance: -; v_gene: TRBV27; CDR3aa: CASSPVVSTSSYNSPLHF; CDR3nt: TGTGCCAGCAGTCCAGTAGTTTCGACTAGCTCCTATAATTCACCCCTCCACTTT
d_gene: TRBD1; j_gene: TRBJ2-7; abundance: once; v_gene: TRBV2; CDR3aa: CASSLRRQGYYEQYF; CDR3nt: TGTGCCAGCAGTTTGAGGAGACAGGGCTACTACGAGCAGTACTTC
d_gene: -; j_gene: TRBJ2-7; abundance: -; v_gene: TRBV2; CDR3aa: CASFSRFLVNYEQYF; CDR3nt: TGTGCCAGCTTTTCGAGGTTTTTGGTAAACTACGAGCAGTACTTC
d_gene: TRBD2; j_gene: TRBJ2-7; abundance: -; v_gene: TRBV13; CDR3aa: CASSTRTSGRTYEQYF; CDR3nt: TGTGCCAGCAGCACCCGAACTAGCGGGCGAACCTACGAGCAGTACTTC
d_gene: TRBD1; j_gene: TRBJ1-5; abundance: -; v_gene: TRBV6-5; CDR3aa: CASTVTGGVNQPQHF; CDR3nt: TGTGCCAGCACCGTAACAGGGGGCGTCAATCAGCCCCAGCATTTT
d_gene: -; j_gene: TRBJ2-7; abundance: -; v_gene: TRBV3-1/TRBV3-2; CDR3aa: CASSRNRDEQYF; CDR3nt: TGTGCCAGCAGCCGTAACAGGGACGAGCAGTACTTC
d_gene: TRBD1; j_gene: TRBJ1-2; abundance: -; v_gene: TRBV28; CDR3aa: CASSETGGLFGYTF; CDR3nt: TGTGCCAGCAGTGAAACAGGGGGTCTGTTTGGCTACACCTTC
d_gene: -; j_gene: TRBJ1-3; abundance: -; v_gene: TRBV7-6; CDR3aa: CASSLAGQKGNTIYF; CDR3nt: TGTGCCAGCAGCTTAGCAGGACAGAAGGGAAACACCATATATTTT
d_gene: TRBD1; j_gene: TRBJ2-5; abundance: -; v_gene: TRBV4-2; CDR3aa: CASSLGQGHFQETQYF; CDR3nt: TGTGCCAGCAGCCTCGGACAGGGTCATTTCCAAGAGACCCAGTACTTC
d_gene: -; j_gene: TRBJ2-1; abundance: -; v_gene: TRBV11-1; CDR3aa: CASSKQAGLSYNEQFF; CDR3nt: TGTGCCAGCAGCAAACAAGCAGGGCTGTCCTACAATGAGCAGTTCTTC
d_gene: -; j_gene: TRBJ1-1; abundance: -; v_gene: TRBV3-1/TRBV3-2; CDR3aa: CASSPPLRNTEAFF; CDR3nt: TGTGCCAGCAGCCCACCCCTAAGGAACACTGAAGCTTTCTTT
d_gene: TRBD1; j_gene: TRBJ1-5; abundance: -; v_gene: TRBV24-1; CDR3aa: CATSDVRGTGPGGQPQHF; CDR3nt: TGTGCCACCAGTGACGTGAGAGGGACAGGCCCGGGGGGCCAGCCCCAGCATTTT
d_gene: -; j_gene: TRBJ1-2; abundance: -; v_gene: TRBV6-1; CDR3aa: CASSERAGTKSYGYTF; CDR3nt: TGTGCCAGCAGTGAACGGGCCGGGACAAAGAGTTATGGCTACACCTTC
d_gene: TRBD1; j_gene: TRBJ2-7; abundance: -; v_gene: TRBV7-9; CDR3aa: CASIHAGGAVEQYF; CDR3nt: TGTGCCAGCATCCATGCAGGGGGCGCGGTCGAGCAGTACTTC
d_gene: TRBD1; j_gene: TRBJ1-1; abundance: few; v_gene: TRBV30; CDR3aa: CACPTGVETEAFF; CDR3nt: TGTGCCTGTCCGACAGGGGTTGAGACTGAAGCTTTCTTT
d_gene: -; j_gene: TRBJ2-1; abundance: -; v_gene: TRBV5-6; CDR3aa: CASSLGVPQDEQFF; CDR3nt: TGTGCCAGCAGCTTGGGCGTCCCTCAGGATGAGCAGTTCTTC
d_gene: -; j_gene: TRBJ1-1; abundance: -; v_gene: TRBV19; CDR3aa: CASSMGGIGTEAFF; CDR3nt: TGTGCCAGTAGTATGGGAGGGATTGGCACTGAAGCTTTCTTT
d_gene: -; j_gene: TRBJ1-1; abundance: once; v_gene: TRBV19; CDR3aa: CASIGREAKNTEAFF; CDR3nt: TGTGCCAGTATAGGACGGGAGGCGAAGAACACTGAAGCTTTCTTT
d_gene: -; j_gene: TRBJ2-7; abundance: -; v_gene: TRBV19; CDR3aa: CASRGGYEQYF; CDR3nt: TGTGCCAGTAGGGGGGGCTACGAGCAGTACTTC
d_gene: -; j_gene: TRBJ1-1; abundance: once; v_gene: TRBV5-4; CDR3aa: CASSLAGNLGTEAFF; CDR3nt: TGTGCCAGCAGCTTGGCGGGGAACCTCGGCACTGAAGCTTTCTTT
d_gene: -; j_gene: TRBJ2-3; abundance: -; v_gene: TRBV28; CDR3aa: CASSRGADTQYF; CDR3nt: TGTGCCAGCAGCAGGGGGGCAGATACGCAGTATTTT
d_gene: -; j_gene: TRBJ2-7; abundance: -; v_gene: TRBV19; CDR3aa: CASSIYGEQYF; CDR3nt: TGTGCCAGTAGTATATACGGCGAGCAGTACTTC
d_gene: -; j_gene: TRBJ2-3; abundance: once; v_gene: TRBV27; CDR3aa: CASSQLVRQGSDTQYF; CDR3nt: TGTGCCAGCAGTCAACTTGTAAGGCAGGGGTCAGATACGCAGTATTTT
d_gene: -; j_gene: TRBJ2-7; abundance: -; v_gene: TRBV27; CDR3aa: CASREGPGVSYEQYF; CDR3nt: TGTGCCAGCAGGGAAGGGCCAGGGGTTTCCTACGAGCAGTACTTC
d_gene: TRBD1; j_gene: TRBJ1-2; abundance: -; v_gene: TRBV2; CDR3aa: CASSRDSNYGYTF; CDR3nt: TGTGCCAGCAGCCGGGACAGTAACTATGGCTACACCTTC
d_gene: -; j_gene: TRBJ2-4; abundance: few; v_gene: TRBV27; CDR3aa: CASRTDLEAKNIQYF; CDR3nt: TGTGCCAGCAGGACAGACCTGGAGGCCAAAAACATTCAGTACTTC
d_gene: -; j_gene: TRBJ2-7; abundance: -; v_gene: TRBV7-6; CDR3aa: CASSLMQGSSYEQYF; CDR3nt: TGTGCCAGCAGCTTAATGCAGGGGAGCTCCTACGAGCAGTACTTC